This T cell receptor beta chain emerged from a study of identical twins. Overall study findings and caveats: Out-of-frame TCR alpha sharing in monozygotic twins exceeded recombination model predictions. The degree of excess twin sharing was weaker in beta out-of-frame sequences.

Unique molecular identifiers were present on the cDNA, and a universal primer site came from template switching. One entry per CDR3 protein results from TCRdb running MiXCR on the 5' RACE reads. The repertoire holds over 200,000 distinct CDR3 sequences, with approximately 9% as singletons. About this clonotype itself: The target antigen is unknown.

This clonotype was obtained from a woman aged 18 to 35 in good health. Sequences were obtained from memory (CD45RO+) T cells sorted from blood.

CDR3 nucleotides: TGCGCCAGCAGCCCCGCCGGGGGGGGTTCCTACAATGAGCAGTTCTTC. This sequence encodes CASSPAGGGSYNEQFF. The V call is TRBV5-1, the J call TRBJ2-1; TRBD2 matches at 8 bases. The CDR3 is 16 residues long. With V trimmed by 4 bases and J by 1 base, 7 bases remained unmatched. Germline lookup yields CDR1 SGHRS and CDR2 YFSETQ.